This T cell receptor beta chain was retrieved from a study of spatial heterogeneity in lung cancer. TCRdb re-derived calls from the 5' RACE reads in MiXCR, one entry per CDR3 protein. The sample holds 40,000 to 50,000 distinct CDR3 sequences, about 13% seen once. In germline, CDR1 is MNHEY, CDR2 SMNVEV (reference sequence). The CDR3 runs to 13 residues. V was shortened by 1 base and J by 6 bases, with 6 bases between the two germline ends. This clonotype was counted only a few times. Time point in this sample: sample taken at primary tumor resection. In each case, whole RNA from tumor, nontumor lung or frozen PBMC was sequenced unsorted.

V gene TRBV27 combines with J gene TRBJ2-2; the D gene is possibly TRBD1 (5 bases). The receptor was derived from a male donor with early-stage non-small cell lung cancer. The starting material was PBMCs, obtained at surgery. In DNA form, the CDR3 reads TGTGCCAGCAGTTTATTGGGGCCCGGGGAGCTGTTTTTT. Translation gives CASSLLGPGELFF.